These 21 T cell receptor beta chains came from one sample sequenced in a study of T cells expressing NK-cell markers (dated by TCRdb to about 2020). Library generation was performed with 5' RACE. Sequencing used an Illumina HiSeq 2000. After the reads were reprocessed by TCRdb, one entry was made per CDR3 protein sequence, with no DNA. The sample table includes 550,000 to 600,000 distinct CDR3 sequences. Together, the top ten hold under 4.5% of the sample. The sequencing input was blood T cells: a sorted CD56 or NKG2C T cell subset, CD4+ or CD8+ T cells, or bulk PBMC T cells (not recorded which). These TCRs come from a man younger than 35 in good health. Donor details come from another sample of the same person, matched by shared clones.

J is TRBJ2-3 and V is TRBV24-1; as DNA is missing, the TRBD1 call by TCRdb cannot be tested. The CDR3 extends over 16 amino acids. Germline assignment: CDR1 KGHDR and CDR2 SFDVKD. CDR3 protein: CATSDPGGRGTDTQYF.

The V and J genes are TRBV5-1 and TRBJ2-2; TCRdb's assignment of TRBD2 cannot be checked, as there is no DNA. Looked up from germline, CDR1 is SGHRS and CDR2 is YFSETQ. The CDR3 loop spans 15 amino acids. CDR3 region: CASSSTLAGTGELFF.

This chain links TRBV27 with TRBJ1-3; TCRdb proposes TRBD1, but this gene call is untestable without DNA. Germline assignment: CDR1 MNHEY and CDR2 SMNVEV (reference sequence). The CDR3 is 17 residues long. CDR3 protein: CASSFFGQGDRGNTIYF.

V gene TRBV29-1 combines with J gene TRBJ2-2; no DNA is available, so the TRBD1 call from TCRdb remains unchecked. Germline V gene data show CDR1 as SQVTM and CDR2 as ANQGSEA. CDR3 size: 12 residues. The chain's CDR3 is CSGQGGSGELFF.

The chain is built from TRBV7-3 and TRBJ2-6; TCRdb lists TRBD2, though no DNA is available to test this call. Germline CDR1 SGHTA, CDR2 FQGTGA. The CDR3 length is 19 residues. This chain's CDR3 is CASSSRTSGSYAGANVLTF.

The chain is built from TRBV3-1 and TRBJ2-5. From germline, CDR1 is LGHDT and CDR2 YNNKEL (reference sequence). This CDR3 has 14 amino acids. The CDR3 loop is CASSQRNWQETQYF.

The CDR3 here is CASSPILAGGPWEQFF. This sequence joins TRBV11-2 and TRBJ2-1; TCRdb's D gene call, TRBD2, goes unchecked for lack of DNA. This CDR3 comprises 16 residues. CDR1 and CDR2 (germline): SGHAT, FQNNGV.

The chain carries TRBV5-5 and TRBJ2-1; the D gene TCRdb calls, TRBD2, cannot be checked with no DNA. Germline CDR1 SGHKS, CDR2 YYEKEE (reference sequence). The CDR3 spans 15 residues. CDR3 protein: CASSWGGGPLNEQFF.

V is TRBV24-1 and J is TRBJ2-2; TCRdb names TRBD1, which stays unverified in the absence of DNA. Germline V lookup: CDR1 KGHDR, CDR2 SFDVKD. The CDR3 loop spans 17 amino acids. CDR3 amino acids: CATSDLTPDRGPGELFF.

Here the CDR3 reads CASSLVPRPQGSEQFF. The gene calls are TRBV11-2 and TRBJ2-1. Germline V lookup: CDR1 SGHAT, CDR2 FQNNGV. The CDR3 spans 16 residues.

The chain links TRBV7-2 to TRBJ2-3. Per germline, CDR1 SGHTA and CDR2 FQGNSA. The CDR3 runs 13 residues. This chain's CDR3 is CASSLQTTDTQYF.

CDR3: CSAPSASGNQETQYF. The chain joins TRBV20-1 to TRBJ2-5; TCRdb's assignment of TRBD2 cannot be checked, as there is no DNA. CDR3 length equals 15 residues. Looked up from germline, CDR1 is DFQATT and CDR2 is SNEGSKA (reference sequence).

CDR3 residues: CSAPRPGQTYEQYF. This rearrangement joins TRBV20-1 to TRBJ2-7; the D gene TCRdb calls, TRBD1, cannot be checked with no DNA. This CDR3 comprises 14 residues. Germline assignment: CDR1 DFQATT and CDR2 SNEGSKA (reference sequence).

This chain connects TRBV27 to TRBJ2-7; TCRdb picks TRBD1, but there is no DNA to check that call. This CDR3 has 14 residues. Germline CDR1 is MNHEY and CDR2 is SMNVEV (reference sequence). The CDR3 region is CASQPHGGSYEQYF.

The V and J genes are TRBV7-9 and TRBJ1-1; the TCRdb call, TRBD1, lacks DNA for checking. The CDR3 covers 13 residues. CDR1 is SEHNR, CDR2 FQNEAQ, per germline (reference sequence). The CDR3 sequence is CASSSGQPFEAFF.

This sequence joins TRBV12-5 and TRBJ1-1. The CDR3 loop spans 14 amino acids. Germline CDR1 LGHNT, CDR2 FRNRAP. The CDR3 spells CASGLTVSPTEAFF.

The chain is built from TRBV7-8 and TRBJ2-1. Germline lookup yields CDR1 SGHVS and CDR2 FQNEAQ. CDR3 size: 14 residues. CDR3 sequence reads: CASSLLARYNEQFF. The whole variable domain, remainder taken from reference TRBV7-8 and TRBJ2-1, is GAGVSQSPRYKVAKRGQDVALRCDPISGHVSLFWYQQALGQGPEFLTYFQNEAQLDKSGLPSDRFFAERPEGSVSTLKIQRTQQEDSAVYLCASSLLARYNEQFFGPGTRLTVL.

The chain couples TRBV24-1 to TRBJ2-3; TCRdb outputs TRBD2, but without DNA this stays unchecked. CDR1 KGHDR and CDR2 SFDVKD come from the germline V gene. The CDR3 runs to 17 residues. The CDR3 sequence: CATSEGGGVVGTDTQYF.

The chain joins TRBV2 to TRBJ1-5; the D gene TCRdb calls, TRBD1, cannot be checked with no DNA. Germline CDR1 and CDR2: SNHLY and FYNNEI. This CDR3 is 15 amino acids long. CDR3 sequence: CASSVGTGFNQPQHF.

The chain couples TRBV7-9 to TRBJ1-2. CDR3 size: 11 residues. Germline V CDR1 and CDR2: SEHNR, FQNEAQ (reference sequence). Here the CDR3 reads CASSPGLIYTF.

CDR3: CASSGSLRGNTEAFF. J is TRBJ1-1 and V is TRBV5-5; TCRdb names TRBD1, which stays unverified in the absence of DNA. Germline CDR1 reads SGHKS; CDR2 reads YYEKEE (reference sequence). The CDR3 has 15 amino acids.